Sequencing of this T cell receptor beta chain was carried out in a study of T cell repertoires in cytomegalovirus infection. Study details: CMV infection and matching HLA type were both indicated by public TCR beta signatures.

TCRdb independently ran MiXCR on the reads; one entry per CDR3 protein. The table includes 700,000 to 950,000 distinct CDR3 sequences, around a third detected once. This clonotype was recorded a few times. No antigen is known for it. Study-wide results and limits: Predominance within the ex vivo response was attributable to HLA-C-restricted CMV-specific TCR beta clonotypes. Frequencies of public TCR beta families were cumulated, and this identified carriers of CMV plus the relevant HLA.

The germline V gene has CDR1 SGHVS and CDR2 FQNEAQ. The CDR3 contains 15 residues. Germline trimming cut 0 bases from V and 5 bases from J; bases unmatched to any gene: 3. V usage is TRBV7-8 and J usage is TRBJ1-2; 10 bases match TRBD1. Sequencing used cultured CD8+ T cells from PBMCs, obtained from culture after CMV antigen stimulation. This TCR came from a human donor in good health (CMV status not recorded). Some clones in this sample may be carry-over from other donors' samples. Here the CDR3 reads CASSLAPGQGYGYTF. CDR3 coding DNA: TGTGCCAGCAGCTTAGCCCCGGGACAGGGGTATGGCTACACCTTC.